This passage covers 9 T cell receptor beta chains from one sample sequenced in a study of blood T cell repertoires in COVID-19. Generated by immunoSEQ multiplex PCR, the TCRdb table keeps only in-frame clones and is missing some. Seen here are approximately 240,000 clones, 65% to 80% observed once, and the top ten hold over 3%. Sequencing was done on a sample of peripheral blood. The receptors here all came from a woman between 40 and 55 years old with active or convalescent COVID-19.

The chain recombines TRBV7-9 with TRBJ1-3; D ambiguous. The germline V and J ends were trimmed by 3 bases and 4 bases, with 19 bases remaining between them. Germline CDR1 SEHNR, CDR2 FQNEAQ (reference sequence). The CDR3 runs to 17 residues. CDR3 sequence: CASSFSPGRSEGNTIYF. For the CDR3, the DNA is TGTGCCAGCAGCTTCTCCCCTGGCAGGTCGGAAGGAAACACCATATATTTT.

Only one count was recorded for this clone. The DNA for the CDR3 is TGTGCCAGCAGCCCCACCCCACAGGTCCTAAGTGATAGTGAAAAACTGTTTTTT. Its protein product is CASSPTPQVLSDSEKLFF. This sequence joins TRBV9 and TRBJ1-4; maybe TRBD1 (5 bases). Germline V gene lookup returns CDR1 SGDLS and CDR2 YYNGEE. The CDR3 consists of 18 residues. Trimming took off 4 bases at V and 7 bases at J, with 26 bases between the two ends.

The chain recombines TRBV2 with TRBJ2-5, with 7 bases identical to TRBD1. CDR1 is SNHLY and CDR2 is FYNNEI in the germline V gene. Losses at the gene ends were 5 bases for V and 3 bases for J; bases not matched to a gene: 3. The CDR3 contains 13 residues. The CDR3 DNA is TGTGCCAGCAGTCGGGACAGAGAAGAGACCCAGTACTTC. Its translation: CASSRDREETQYF.

The table lists this clone with a count of one. The rearrangement uses TRBV30 and TRBJ1-2; perhaps TRBD1 as D (6 bases). The length of the CDR3 is 13 residues. Germline CDR1 and CDR2: GTSNPN and SVGIG (reference sequence). Trimming stripped 8 bases from V and 10 bases from J, with 23 bases between. CDR3 sequence reads: CALGTNTQLAYTF. The CDR3, as DNA: TGTGCCCTCGGGACAAATACCCAGCTCGCCTACACCTTC.

As to this clone: The same CDR3 also results from other DNA sequences found in this sample. This rearrangement joins TRBV6-1 to TRBJ2-3; 9 bases are a match to TRBD2. This CDR3 has 15 residues. The V gene's germline CDR1 is MNHNS and CDR2 SASEGT. With 1 base clipped from V and 1 base from J, the junction kept 0 bases outside the gene matches. As DNA, the CDR3 is TGTGCCAGCAGTGAAGGCGGGGGGGGCACAGATACGCAGTATTTT. This gives the protein CASSEGGGGTDTQYF.

The chain employs TRBV15 and TRBJ2-4; 7 nucleotides match TRBD1. The CDR3 spans 14 residues. V shed 7 bases and J 0 bases; nucleotides not matched to a gene: 3. The germline V gene encodes CDR1 LNHNV and CDR2 YYDKDF (reference sequence). The CDR3 sequence is CATTGQLAKNIQYF. DNA of the CDR3: TGTGCCACCACGGGACAGCTAGCCAAAAACATTCAGTACTTC.

The chain is built from TRBV6-5 and TRBJ2-2; D is unresolved. From germline, CDR1 is MNHEY and CDR2 SVGAGI. The V gene lost 0 bases and the J gene lost 4 bases, with 9 bases spanning the gap. The CDR3 spans 15 residues. The CDR3 bases are TGTGCCAGCAGTTACTCGTCGGGTTCCACCGGGGAGCTGTTTTTT. Translating it yields CASSYSSGSTGELFF.

This chain links TRBV11-2 with TRBJ1-3; D gene ambiguous. The CDR3 extends over 16 amino acids. Germline CDR1 SGHAT, CDR2 FQNNGV. V lost 2 bases to trimming and J lost 0 bases, with 11 bases between them. The CDR3 bases are TGTGCCAGCAGCTTATGGAACTATCGCTCTGGAAACACCATATATTTT. Translating gives CASSLWNYRSGNTIYF.

The V call is TRBV19, the J call TRBJ1-5; D is undetermined. CDR3 length equals 16 residues. V lost 6 bases and J 3 bases, leaving 18 bases between the germline ends. CDR1 is LNHDA, CDR2 SQIVND, per germline (reference sequence). Here the CDR3 DNA reads TGTGCCAGTAGCAGCGGTGGCGGGATCGCCAATCAGCCCCAGCATTTT. It yields the protein CASSSGGGIANQPQHF.